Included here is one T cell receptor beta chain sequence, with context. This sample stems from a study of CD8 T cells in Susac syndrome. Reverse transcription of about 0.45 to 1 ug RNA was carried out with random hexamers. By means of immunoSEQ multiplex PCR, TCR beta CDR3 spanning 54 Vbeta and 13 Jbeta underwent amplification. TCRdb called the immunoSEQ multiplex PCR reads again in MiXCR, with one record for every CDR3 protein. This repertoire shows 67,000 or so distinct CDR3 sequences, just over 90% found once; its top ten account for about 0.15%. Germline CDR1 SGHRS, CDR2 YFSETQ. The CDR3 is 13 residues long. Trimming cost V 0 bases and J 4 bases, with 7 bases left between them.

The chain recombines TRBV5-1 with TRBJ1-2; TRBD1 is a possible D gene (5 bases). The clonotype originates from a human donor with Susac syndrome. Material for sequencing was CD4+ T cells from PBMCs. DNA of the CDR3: TGCGCCAGCAGCTTGGGAGGGACCTATGGCTACACCTTC. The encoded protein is CASSLGGTYGYTF.